The T cell receptor beta chain under discussion was sequenced for a study of T cells in Graves' hyperthyroidism and ophthalmopathy. Absent ophthalmopathy progression within 18 months defined stable Graves' hyperthyroidism. RNA transcripts were the template for amplifying TCR beta CDR3 regions. The study used the HTBI primer set for a first-round RT-PCR of the TCR CDR3. One entry per CDR3 protein results from TCRdb running MiXCR on the multiplex PCR reads. The sample lists 550,000 to 800,000 distinct CDR3 sequences, 15% to 20% occurring once. The study's findings and limits: Blood also held most thyroid clonotypes expanded beyond 0.001.

This clonotype was picked up a small number of times. Its cognate antigen is unknown. Specimen: blood. This TCR was sampled from a man between 18 and 29 years old with Graves' hyperthyroidism.

The DNA for the CDR3 is TGTGCCAGCAGTCCACAGGGGCAGGGCTACACCTTC. Translation gives CASSPQGQGYTF. V and J are TRBV6-1 and TRBJ1-2; 7 bases are shared with TRBD1. The germline V gene has CDR1 MNHNS and CDR2 SASEGT. The CDR3 extends over 12 amino acids. V shed 5 bases, J shed 8 bases, and the junction held 5 bases outside the gene matches.